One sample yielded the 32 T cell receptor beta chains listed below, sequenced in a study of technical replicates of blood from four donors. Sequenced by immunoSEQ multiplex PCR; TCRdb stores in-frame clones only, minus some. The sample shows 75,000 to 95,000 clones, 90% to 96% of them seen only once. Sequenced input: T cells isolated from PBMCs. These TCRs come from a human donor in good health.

CDR3 protein: CSVRVINNNEQFF. The CDR3 nucleotides are TGCAGCGTCCGGGTCATAAACAACAATGAGCAGTTCTTC. The chain couples TRBV29-1 to TRBJ2-1; the D is unclear. Deletions cut 6 bases from V and 5 bases from J, with 14 bases between. The CDR3 is made up of 13 amino acids. Germline values: CDR1 SQVTM, CDR2 ANQGSEA.

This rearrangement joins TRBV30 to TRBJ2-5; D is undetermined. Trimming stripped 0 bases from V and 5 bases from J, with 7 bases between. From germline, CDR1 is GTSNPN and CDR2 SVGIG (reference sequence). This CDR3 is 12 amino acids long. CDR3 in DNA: TGTGCCTGGAGTGTACAAGTGGAGACCCAGTACTTC. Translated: CAWSVQVETQYF.

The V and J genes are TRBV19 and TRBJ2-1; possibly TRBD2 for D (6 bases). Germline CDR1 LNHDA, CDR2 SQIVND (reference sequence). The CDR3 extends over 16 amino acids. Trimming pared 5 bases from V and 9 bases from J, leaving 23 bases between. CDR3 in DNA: TGTGCCAGTAGTCCTCCCTTGCGGGAATCCCTCATTGAGCAGTTCTTC. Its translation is CASSPPLRESLIEQFF.

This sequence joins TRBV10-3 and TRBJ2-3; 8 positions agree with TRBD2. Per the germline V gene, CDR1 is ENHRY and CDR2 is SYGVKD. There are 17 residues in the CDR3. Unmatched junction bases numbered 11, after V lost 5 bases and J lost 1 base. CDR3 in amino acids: CAISSLRTSTGTDTQYF. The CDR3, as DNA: TGTGCCATCAGTTCTTTGAGGACTAGCACCGGCACAGATACGCAGTATTTT.

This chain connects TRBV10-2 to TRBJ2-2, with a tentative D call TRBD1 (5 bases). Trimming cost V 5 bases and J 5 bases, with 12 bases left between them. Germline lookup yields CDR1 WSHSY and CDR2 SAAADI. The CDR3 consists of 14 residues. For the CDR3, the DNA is TGCGCCAGCAGTTTATCAGGGCGGACCGGGGAGCTGTTTTTT. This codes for CASSLSGRTGELFF.

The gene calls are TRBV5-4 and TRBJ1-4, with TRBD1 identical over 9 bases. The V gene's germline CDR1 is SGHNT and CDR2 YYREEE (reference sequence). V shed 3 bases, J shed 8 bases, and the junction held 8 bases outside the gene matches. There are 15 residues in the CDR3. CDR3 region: CASSSSPGTGEKLFF. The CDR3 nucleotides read TGTGCCAGCAGCTCTAGTCCCGGGACAGGGGAAAAACTGTTTTTT. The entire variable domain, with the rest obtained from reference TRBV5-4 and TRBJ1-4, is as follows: ETGVTQSPTHLIKTRGQQVTLRCSSQSGHNTVSWYQQALGQGPQFIFQYYREEENGRGNFPPRFSGLQFPNYSSELNVNALELDDSALYLCASSSSPGTGEKLFFGSGTQLSVL.

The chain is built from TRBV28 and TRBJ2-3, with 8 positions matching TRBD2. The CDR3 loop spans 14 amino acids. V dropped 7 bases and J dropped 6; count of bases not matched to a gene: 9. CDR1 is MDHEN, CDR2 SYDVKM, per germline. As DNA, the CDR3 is TGTGCCAGCATAACGGGAGGGTTCTTGGATACGCAGTATTTT. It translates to CASITGGFLDTQYF.

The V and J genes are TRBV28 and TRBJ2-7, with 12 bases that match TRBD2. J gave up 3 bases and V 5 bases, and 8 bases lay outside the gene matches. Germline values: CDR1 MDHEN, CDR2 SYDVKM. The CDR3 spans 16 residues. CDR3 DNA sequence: TGTGCCAGCAGTAACCTAGGACTAGCGGGATACTACGAGCAGTACTTC. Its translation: CASSNLGLAGYYEQYF.

CDR3 sequence reads: CASSSDRLSNPSGNTIYF. The CDR3 DNA follows: TGTGCCAGCAGCTCCGACAGGCTGTCTAACCCTTCTGGAAACACCATATATTTT. The V gene is TRBV7-3, the J gene TRBJ1-3; weak D call: TRBD1 (6 bases). CDR1 is SGHTA, CDR2 FQGTGA, per germline. The V end was cut by 4 bases, the J end by 1 base, with 20 bases between. The CDR3 length is 18 residues.

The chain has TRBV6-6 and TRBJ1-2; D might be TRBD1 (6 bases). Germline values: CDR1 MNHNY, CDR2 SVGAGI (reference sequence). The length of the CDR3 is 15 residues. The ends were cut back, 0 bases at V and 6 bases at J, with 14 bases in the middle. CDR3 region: CASSYSRSSGDGYTF. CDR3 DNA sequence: TGTGCCAGCAGTTACTCGAGGTCGTCAGGGGATGGCTACACCTTC.

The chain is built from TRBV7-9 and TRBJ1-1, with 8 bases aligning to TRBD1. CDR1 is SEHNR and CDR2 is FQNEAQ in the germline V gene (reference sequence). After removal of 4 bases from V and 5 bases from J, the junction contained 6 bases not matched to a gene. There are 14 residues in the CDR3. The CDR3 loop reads CASSYGQGGTEAFF. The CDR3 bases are TGTGCCAGCAGCTATGGACAGGGAGGAACTGAAGCTTTCTTT.

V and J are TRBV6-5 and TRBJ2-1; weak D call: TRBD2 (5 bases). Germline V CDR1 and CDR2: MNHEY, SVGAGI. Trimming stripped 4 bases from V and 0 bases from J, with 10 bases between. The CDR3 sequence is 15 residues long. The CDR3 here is CASSWDTSSYNEQFF. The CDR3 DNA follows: TGTGCCAGCAGTTGGGATACTAGCTCCTACAATGAGCAGTTCTTC.

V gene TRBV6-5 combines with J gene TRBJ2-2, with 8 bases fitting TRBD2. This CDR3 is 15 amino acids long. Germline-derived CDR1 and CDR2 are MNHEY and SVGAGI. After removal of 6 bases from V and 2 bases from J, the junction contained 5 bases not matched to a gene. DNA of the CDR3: TGTGCCAGCAGCGGACTAGCACTAAACACCGGGGAGCTGTTTTTT. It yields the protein CASSGLALNTGELFF.

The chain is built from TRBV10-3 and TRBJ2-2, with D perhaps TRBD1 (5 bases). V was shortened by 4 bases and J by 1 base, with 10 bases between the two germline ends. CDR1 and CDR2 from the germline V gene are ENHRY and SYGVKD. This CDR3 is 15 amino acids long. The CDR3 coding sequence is TGTGCCATCAGTGTCAGGGCAGGGAACACCGGGGAGCTGTTTTTT. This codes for CAISVRAGNTGELFF.

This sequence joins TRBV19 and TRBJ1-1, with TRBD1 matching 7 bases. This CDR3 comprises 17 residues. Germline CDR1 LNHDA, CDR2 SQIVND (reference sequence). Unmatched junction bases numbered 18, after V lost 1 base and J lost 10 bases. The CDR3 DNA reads TGTGCCAGTAGTATAGGAGTGAGACAGGGCTTCGCCCTCGGAGCTTTCTTT. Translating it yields CASSIGVRQGFALGAFF.

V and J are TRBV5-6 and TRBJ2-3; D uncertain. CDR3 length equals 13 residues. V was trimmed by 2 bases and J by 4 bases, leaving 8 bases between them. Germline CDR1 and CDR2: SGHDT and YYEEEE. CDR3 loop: CASSFLGADTQYF. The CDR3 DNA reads TGTGCCAGCAGCTTTCTAGGAGCAGATACGCAGTATTTT.

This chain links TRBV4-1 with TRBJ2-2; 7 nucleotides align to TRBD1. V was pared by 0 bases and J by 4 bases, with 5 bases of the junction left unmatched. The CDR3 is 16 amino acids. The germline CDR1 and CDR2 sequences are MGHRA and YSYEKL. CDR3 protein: CASSQEGYRGTGELFF. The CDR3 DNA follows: TGCGCCAGCAGCCAAGAAGGTTACAGGGGCACCGGGGAGCTGTTTTTT.

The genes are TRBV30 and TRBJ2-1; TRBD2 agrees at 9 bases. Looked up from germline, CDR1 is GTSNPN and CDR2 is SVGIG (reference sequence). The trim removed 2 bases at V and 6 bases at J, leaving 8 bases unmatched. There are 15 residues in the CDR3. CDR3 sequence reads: CAWSPRLAGPNEQFF. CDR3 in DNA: TGTGCCTGGAGTCCTAGGCTAGCGGGACCCAATGAGCAGTTCTTC.

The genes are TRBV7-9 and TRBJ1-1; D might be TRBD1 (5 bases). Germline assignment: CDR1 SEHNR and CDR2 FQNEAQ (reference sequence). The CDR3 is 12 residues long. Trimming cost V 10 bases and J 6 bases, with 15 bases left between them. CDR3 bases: TGTGCCATTATACGGGGGGAACCTGAAGCTTTCTTT. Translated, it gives CAIIRGEPEAFF.

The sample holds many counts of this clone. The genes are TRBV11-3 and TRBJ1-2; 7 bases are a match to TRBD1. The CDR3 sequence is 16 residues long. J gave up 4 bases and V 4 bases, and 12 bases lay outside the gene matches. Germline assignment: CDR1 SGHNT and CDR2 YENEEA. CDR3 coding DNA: TGTGCCAGCAGCTCCGAGGGGGCCAGGGGAAGCTATGGCTACACCTTC. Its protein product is CASSSEGARGSYGYTF.

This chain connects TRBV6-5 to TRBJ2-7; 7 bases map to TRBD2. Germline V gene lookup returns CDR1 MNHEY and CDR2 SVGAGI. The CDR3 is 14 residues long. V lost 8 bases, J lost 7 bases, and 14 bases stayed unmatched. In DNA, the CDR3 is TGTGCCAGCGGGCCAGCGGGGCCGAGAGGGGAGCAGTACTTC. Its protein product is CASGPAGPRGEQYF.

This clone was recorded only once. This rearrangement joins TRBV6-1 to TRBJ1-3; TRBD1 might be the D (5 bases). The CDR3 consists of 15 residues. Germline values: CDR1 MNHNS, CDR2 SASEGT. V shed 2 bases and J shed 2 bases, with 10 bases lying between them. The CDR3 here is CASSEYKGPGNTIYF. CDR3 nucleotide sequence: TGTGCCAGCAGTGAATATAAGGGGCCTGGAAACACCATATATTTT.

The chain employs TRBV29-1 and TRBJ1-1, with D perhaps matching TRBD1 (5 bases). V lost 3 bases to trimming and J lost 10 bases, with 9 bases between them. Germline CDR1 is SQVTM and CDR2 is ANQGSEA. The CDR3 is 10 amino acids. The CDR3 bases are TGCAGCGTTGAGTGGAGGGGAGCTTTCTTT. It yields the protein CSVEWRGAFF.

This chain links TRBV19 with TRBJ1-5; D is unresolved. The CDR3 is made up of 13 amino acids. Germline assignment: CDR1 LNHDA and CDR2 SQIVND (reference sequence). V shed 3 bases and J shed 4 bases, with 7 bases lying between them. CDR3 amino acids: CASSILANQPQHF. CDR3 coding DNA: TGTGCCAGTAGTATTTTGGCTAATCAGCCCCAGCATTTT.

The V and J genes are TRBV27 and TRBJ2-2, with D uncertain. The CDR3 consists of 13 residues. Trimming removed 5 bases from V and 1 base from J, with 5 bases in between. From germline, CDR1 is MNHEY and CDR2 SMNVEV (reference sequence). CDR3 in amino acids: CASSPRNTGELFF. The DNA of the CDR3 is TGTGCCAGCAGTCCCAGGAACACCGGGGAGCTGTTTTTT.

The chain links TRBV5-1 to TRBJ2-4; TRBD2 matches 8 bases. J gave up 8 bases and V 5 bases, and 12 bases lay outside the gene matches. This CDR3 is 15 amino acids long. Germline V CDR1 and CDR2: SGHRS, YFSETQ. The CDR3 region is CASRRSGSGYDIQYF. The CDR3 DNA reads TGCGCCAGCAGACGCAGCGGGAGCGGGTATGACATTCAGTACTTC. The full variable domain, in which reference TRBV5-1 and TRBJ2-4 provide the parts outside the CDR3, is KAGVTQTPRYLIKTRGQQVTLSCSPISGHRSVSWYQQTPGQGLQFLFEYFSETQRNKGNFPGRFSGRQFSNSRSEMNVSTLELGDSALYLCASRRSGSGYDIQYFGAGTRLSVL.

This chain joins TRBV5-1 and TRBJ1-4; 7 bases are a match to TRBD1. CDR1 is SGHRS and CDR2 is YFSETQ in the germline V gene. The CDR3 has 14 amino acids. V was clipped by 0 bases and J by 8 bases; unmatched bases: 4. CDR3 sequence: CASSLGDSKEKLFF. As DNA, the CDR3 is TGCGCCAGCAGCTTGGGGGACAGCAAGGAAAAACTGTTTTTT.

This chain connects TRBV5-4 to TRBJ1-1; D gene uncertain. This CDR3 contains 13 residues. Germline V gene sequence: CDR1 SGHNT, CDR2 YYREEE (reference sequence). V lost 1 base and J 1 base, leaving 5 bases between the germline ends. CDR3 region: CASSLSRNTEAFF. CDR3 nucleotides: TGTGCCAGCAGCTTGTCCAGGAACACTGAAGCTTTCTTT.

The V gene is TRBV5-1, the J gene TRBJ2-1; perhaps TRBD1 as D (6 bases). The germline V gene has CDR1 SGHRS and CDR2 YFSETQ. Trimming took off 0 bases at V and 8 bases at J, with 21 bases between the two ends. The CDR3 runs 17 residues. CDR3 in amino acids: CASSLGVGGVLEDEQFF. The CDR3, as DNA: TGCGCCAGCAGCTTGGGGGTAGGGGGAGTATTGGAAGATGAGCAGTTCTTC. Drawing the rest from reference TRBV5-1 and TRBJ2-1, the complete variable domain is KAGVTQTPRYLIKTRGQQVTLSCSPISGHRSVSWYQQTPGQGLQFLFEYFSETQRNKGNFPGRFSGRQFSNSRSEMNVSTLELGDSALYLCASSLGVGGVLEDEQFFGPGTRLTVL.

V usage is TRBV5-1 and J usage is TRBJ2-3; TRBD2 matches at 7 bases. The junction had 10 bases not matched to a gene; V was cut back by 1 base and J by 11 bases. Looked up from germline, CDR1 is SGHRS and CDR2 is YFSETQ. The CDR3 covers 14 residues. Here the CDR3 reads CASSLLEGGTEQYF. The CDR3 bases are TGCGCCAGCAGCTTGTTGGAGGGAGGGACTGAGCAGTATTTT. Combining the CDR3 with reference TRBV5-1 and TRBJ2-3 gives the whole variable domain KAGVTQTPRYLIKTRGQQVTLSCSPISGHRSVSWYQQTPGQGLQFLFEYFSETQRNKGNFPGRFSGRQFSNSRSEMNVSTLELGDSALYLCASSLLEGGTEQYFGPGTRLTVL.

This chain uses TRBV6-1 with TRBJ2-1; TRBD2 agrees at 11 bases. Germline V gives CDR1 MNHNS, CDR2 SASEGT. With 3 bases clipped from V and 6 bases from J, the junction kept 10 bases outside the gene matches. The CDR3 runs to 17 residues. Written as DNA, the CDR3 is TGTGCCAGCAGTGAGGTTAGTAGCGGGAGGGCCGGCAATGAGCAGTTCTTC. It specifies CASSEVSSGRAGNEQFF.

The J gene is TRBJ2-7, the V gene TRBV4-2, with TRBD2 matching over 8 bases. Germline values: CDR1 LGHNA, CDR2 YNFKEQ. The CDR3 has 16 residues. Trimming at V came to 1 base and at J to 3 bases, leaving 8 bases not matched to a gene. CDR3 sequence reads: CASSQVTGTRGYEQYF. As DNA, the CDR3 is TGTGCCAGCAGCCAAGTTACCGGGACTAGGGGCTACGAGCAGTACTTC.